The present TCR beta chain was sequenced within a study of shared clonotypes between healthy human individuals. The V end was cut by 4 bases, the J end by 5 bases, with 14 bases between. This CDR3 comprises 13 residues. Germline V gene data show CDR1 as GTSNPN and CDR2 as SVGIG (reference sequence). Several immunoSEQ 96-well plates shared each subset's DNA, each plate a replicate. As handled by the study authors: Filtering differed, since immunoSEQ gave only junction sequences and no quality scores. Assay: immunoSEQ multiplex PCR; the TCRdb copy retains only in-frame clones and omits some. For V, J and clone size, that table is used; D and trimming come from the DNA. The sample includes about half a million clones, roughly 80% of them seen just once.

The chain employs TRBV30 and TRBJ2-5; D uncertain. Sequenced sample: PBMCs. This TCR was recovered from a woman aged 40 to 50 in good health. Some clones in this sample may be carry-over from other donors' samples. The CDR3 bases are TGTGCCTGGAATCGAGGTCTCGGGGAGACCCAGTACTTC. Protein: CAWNRGLGETQYF.